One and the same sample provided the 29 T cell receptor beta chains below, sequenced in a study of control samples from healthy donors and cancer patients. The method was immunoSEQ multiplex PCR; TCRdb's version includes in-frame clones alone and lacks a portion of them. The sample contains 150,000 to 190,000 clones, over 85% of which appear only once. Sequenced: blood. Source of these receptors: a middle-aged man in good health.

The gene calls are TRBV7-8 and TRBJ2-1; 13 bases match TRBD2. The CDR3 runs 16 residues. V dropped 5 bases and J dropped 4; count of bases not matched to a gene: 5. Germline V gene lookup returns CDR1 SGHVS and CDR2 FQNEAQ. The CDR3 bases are TGTGCCAGCAGCGTAGAACTAGCGGGAGGGTACAATGAGCAGTTCTTC. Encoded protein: CASSVELAGGYNEQFF.

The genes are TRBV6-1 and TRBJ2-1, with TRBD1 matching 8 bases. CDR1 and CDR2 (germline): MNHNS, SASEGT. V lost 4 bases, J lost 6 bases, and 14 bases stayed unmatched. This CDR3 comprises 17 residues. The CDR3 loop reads CASSGRNRRGQGNEQFF. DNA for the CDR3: TGTGCCAGCAGTGGACGAAATCGAAGAGGACAGGGCAATGAGCAGTTCTTC.

CDR3 bases: TGTGCCAGCAGCTGGGACAGAAGTCGAACTAATTCACCCCTCCACTTT. This sequence encodes CASSWDRSRTNSPLHF. The gene calls are TRBV5-4 and TRBJ1-6, with 7 bases that match TRBD1. CDR1 SGHNT and CDR2 YYREEE come from the germline V gene (reference sequence). CDR3 length equals 16 residues. The trim removed 3 bases at V and 6 bases at J, leaving 9 bases unmatched.

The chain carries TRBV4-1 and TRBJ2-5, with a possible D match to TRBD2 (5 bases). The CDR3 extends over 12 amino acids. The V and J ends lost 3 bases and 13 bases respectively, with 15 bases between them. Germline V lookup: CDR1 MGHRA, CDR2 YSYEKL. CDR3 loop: CASSQEASIRYF. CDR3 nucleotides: TGCGCCAGCAGCCAGGAGGCATCTATTCGGTACTTC.

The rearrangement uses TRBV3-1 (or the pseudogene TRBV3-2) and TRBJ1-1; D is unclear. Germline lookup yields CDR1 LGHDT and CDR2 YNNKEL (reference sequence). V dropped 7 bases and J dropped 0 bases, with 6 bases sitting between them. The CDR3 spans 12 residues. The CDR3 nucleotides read TGTGCCAGCAAGAGGGTGAACACTGAAGCTTTCTTT. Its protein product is CASKRVNTEAFF.

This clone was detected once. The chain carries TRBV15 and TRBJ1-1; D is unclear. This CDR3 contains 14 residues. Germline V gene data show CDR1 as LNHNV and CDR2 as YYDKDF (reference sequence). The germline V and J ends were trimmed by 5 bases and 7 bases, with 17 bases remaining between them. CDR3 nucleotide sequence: TGTGCCACCAGCCGTTGGGCCGAACGAGGTGAAGCTTTCTTT. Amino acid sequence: CATSRWAERGEAFF.

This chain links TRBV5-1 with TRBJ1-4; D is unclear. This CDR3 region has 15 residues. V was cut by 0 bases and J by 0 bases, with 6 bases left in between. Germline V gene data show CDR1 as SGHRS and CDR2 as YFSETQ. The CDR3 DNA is TGCGCCAGCAGCTTGGTCGGGGCAACTAATGAAAAACTGTTTTTT. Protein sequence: CASSLVGATNEKLFF.

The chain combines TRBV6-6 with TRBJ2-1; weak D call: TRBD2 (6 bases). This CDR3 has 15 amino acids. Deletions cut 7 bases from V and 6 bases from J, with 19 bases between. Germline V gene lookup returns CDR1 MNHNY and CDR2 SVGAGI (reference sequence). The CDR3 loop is CASTPFDGGANEQFF. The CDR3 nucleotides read TGTGCCAGCACTCCTTTCGACGGGGGTGCCAATGAGCAGTTCTTC.

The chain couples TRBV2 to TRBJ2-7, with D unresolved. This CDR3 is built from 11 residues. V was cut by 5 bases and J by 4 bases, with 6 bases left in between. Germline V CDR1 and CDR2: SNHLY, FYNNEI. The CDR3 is CASSYLYEQYF. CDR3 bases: TGTGCCAGCAGTTACCTGTACGAGCAGTACTTC.

This CDR3 is CASSPSAGSSYNEQFF. As DNA, the CDR3 is TGTGCCAGCAGCCCATCAGCGGGAAGCTCCTACAATGAGCAGTTCTTC. The V call is TRBV5-6, the J call TRBJ2-1, with 7 bases fitting TRBD2. This CDR3 comprises 16 residues. Trimming cost V 4 bases and J 0 bases; bases outside gene matches: 7. Looked up from germline, CDR1 is SGHDT and CDR2 is YYEEEE.

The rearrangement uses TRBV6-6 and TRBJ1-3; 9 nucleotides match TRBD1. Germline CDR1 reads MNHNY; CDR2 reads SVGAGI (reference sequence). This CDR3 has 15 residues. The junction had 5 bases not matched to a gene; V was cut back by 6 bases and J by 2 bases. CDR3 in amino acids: CASSRGQGPGNTIYF. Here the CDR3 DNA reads TGTGCCAGCAGCAGGGGACAGGGCCCTGGAAACACCATATATTTT.

The CDR3 region is CAISESVGRGTDTQYF. The CDR3 DNA sequence: TGTGCCATCAGTGAGTCGGTGGGAAGAGGCACAGATACGCAGTATTTT. The chain uses TRBV10-3 and TRBJ2-3, with D hard to call. Germline CDR1 is ENHRY and CDR2 is SYGVKD. CDR3 length: 16 residues. Trimming cost V 0 bases and J 1 base, with 11 bases left between them.

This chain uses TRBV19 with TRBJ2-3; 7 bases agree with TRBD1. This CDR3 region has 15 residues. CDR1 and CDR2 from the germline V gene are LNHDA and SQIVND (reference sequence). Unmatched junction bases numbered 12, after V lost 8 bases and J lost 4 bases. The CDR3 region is CASLQKGARADTQYF. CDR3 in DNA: TGTGCCAGTCTACAGAAGGGGGCGCGTGCAGATACGCAGTATTTT.

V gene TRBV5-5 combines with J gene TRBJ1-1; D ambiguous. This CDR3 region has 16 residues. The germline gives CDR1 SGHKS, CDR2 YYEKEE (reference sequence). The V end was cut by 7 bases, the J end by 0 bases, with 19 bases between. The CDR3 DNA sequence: TGTGCCAGCCTCTCCAGCCTGGTCATTATGAACACTGAAGCTTTCTTT. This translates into CASLSSLVIMNTEAFF.

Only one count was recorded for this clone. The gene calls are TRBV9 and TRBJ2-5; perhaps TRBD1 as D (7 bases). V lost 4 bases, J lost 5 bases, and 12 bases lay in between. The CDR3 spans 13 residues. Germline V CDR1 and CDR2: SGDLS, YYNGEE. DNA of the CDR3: TGTGCCAGCAGCTCGACAGGGAGGGAGACCCAGTACTTC. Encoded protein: CASSSTGRETQYF. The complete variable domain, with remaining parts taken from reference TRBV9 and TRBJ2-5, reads DSGVTQTPKHLITATGQRVTLRCSPRSGDLSVYWYQQSLDQGLQFLIQYYNGEERAKGNILERFSAQQFPDLHSELNLSSLELGDSALYFCASSSTGRETQYFGPGTRLLVL.

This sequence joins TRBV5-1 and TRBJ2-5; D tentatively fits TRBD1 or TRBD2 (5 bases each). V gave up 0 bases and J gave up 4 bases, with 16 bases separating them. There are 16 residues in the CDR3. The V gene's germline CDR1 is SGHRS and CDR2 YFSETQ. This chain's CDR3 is CASSLGAGAEGETQYF. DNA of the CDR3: TGCGCCAGCAGCTTGGGGGCCGGGGCCGAGGGAGAGACCCAGTACTTC.

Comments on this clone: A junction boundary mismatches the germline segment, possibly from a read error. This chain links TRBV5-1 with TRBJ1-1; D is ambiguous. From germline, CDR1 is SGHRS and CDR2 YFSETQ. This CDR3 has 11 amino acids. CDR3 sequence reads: CANSLEAEAFF. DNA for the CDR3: TGCGCCAACAGCTTGGAAGCTGAAGCTTTCTTT.

CDR3 region: CASSPRGGSYNEQFF. For the CDR3, the DNA is TGTGCCAGCAGCCCTCGGGGCGGCTCCTACAATGAGCAGTTCTTC. The V and J genes are TRBV5-4 and TRBJ2-1, with D possibly called TRBD1 or TRBD2 (5 bases each). The CDR3 covers 15 residues. Germline values: CDR1 SGHNT, CDR2 YYREEE (reference sequence). Trimming took 4 bases from V and 0 from J, leaving 11 bases between them.

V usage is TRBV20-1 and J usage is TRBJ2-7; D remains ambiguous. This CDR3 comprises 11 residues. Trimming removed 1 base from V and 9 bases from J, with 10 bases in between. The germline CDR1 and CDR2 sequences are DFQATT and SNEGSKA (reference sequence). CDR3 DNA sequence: TGCAGTGCTAGAGCCGCCGGCGGGCAGTACTTC. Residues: CSARAAGGQYF.

Here the CDR3 DNA reads TGTGCCAGCAGAACAGGGGTCCCCCAAGGCGAGCAGTACTTC. It codes for CASRTGVPQGEQYF. J is TRBJ2-7 and V is TRBV27; 7 nucleotides align to TRBD1. The CDR3 extends over 14 amino acids. Trimming took 6 bases from V and 6 from J; bases not matched to a gene: 11. Germline V gene lookup returns CDR1 MNHEY and CDR2 SMNVEV (reference sequence).

The CDR3 sequence: CASSLGGYLNLQQYF. CDR3 coding DNA: TGTGCCAGCAGCTTAGGGGGGTATTTGAACCTGCAGCAGTACTTC. The rearrangement joins TRBV7-2 to TRBJ2-7; the D call may be TRBD1 or TRBD2 (5 bases each). Germline V lookup: CDR1 SGHTA, CDR2 FQGNSA. This CDR3 spans 15 amino acids. Trimming removed 1 base at V and 8 bases at J, with 18 bases between.

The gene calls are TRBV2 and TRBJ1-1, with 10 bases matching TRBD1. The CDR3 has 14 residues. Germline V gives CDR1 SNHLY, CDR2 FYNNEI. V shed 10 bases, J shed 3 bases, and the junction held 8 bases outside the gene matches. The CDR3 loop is CAMHRDRGDTEAFF. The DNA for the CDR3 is TGTGCCATGCATCGGGACAGGGGAGACACTGAAGCTTTCTTT.

CDR3 sequence (DNA): TGTGCAGTCGAGGAGACCTACAATGAGCAGTTCTTC. Translation: CAVEETYNEQFF. The chain employs TRBV12-3 or TRBV12-4 and TRBJ2-1, with D hard to call. This CDR3 contains 12 residues.

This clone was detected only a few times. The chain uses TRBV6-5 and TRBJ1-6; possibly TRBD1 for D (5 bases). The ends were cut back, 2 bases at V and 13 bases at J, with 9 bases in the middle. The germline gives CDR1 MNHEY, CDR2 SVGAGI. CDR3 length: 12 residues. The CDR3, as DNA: TGTGCCAGCAGTTACGGGACGGGGCCCCTCCACTTT. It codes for CASSYGTGPLHF.

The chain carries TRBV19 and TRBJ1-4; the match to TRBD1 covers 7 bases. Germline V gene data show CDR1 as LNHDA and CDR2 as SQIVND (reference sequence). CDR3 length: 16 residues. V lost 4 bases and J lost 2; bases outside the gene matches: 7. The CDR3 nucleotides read TGTGCCAGTAGTACCGGACAGGAGGTGACTAATGAAAAACTGTTTTTT. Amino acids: CASSTGQEVTNEKLFF.

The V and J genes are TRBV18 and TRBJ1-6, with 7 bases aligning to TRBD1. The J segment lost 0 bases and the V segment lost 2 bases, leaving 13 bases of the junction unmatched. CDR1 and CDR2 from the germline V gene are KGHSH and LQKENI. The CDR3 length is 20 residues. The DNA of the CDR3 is TGTGCCAGCTCACCAACACCGGGACAGTGGAATAGCTCCTATAATTCACCCCTCCACTTT. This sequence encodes CASSPTPGQWNSSYNSPLHF.

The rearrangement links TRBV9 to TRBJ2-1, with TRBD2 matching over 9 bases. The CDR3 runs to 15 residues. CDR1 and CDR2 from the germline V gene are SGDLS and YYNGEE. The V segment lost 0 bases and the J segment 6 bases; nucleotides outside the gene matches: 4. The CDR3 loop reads CASSVGSGSLNEQFF. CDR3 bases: TGTGCCAGCAGCGTAGGTAGCGGGAGCCTCAATGAGCAGTTCTTC.

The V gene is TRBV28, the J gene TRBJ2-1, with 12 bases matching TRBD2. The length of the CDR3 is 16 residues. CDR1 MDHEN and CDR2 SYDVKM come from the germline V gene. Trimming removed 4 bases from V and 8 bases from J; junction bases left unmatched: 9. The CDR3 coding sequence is TGTGCCAGCAGTTCAAGACTAGCGGGAGATCGATATGAGCAGTTCTTC. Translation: CASSSRLAGDRYEQFF.

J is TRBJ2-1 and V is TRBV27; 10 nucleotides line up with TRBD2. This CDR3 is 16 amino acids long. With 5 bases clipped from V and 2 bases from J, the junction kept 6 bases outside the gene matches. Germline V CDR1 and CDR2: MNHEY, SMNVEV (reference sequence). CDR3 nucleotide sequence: TGTGCCAGCAGTACTTCCCTAGCGGGGGCCTACAATGAGCAGTTCTTC. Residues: CASSTSLAGAYNEQFF.